The present T cell receptor beta chain was sequenced within a study of breast tumors, draining lymph nodes, adjacent tissues. The CDR3 runs to 15 residues. Study-wide points: Tumor and nontumor repertoires were significantly more similar in luminal-like than in basal-like breast cancer. Findings are consistent with lymph node origin and intratumoral expansion of most tumor T cells.

This clonotype was recorded at least ten times. Its antigen is not known. An end of the junction differs from the germline gene, which may be a read error. Breast cancer patients provided tissue from their axillary draining lymph nodes. TCRdb reanalysed the multiplex PCR reads using MiXCR and keeps one entry per CDR3 protein. The repertoire holds about 100,000 distinct CDR3 sequences, with around 20% as singletons. The receptor was derived from a female donor with breast cancer. Some clones in this sample may be carry-over from other donors' samples. The chain is built from TRBV12-3 or TRBV12-4 and TRBJ1-5; D is undetermined. Input material: axillary lymph node tissue. CDR3 sequence (DNA): TGTGCCAGCAGTTTAGCGAGGGCAGGCAACCAGCCCCAGCATTTT. It encodes CASSLARAGNQPQHF.